The subject of this entry is one TCR beta chain. This clonotype was seen a handful of times. Its antigen is currently not known. No base quality information exists; no much larger clone differs at one position. This entry comes from a study of human T cells and chemical hapten exposure (dated by TCRdb to the early 2020s). With respect to the entire study: For sensitization, 2% DPC in acetone was applied to a roughly 2 cm by roughly 2 cm area of upper inner arm skin. Patch testing was done on the upper back using Finn chambers containing 0.01% DPC, and results were scored after 6 days according to International Contact Dermatitis Research Group standards. Roughly 30 alopecia patients gave blood for TCR sequencing at one to four time points (pre-sensitization, 2, 6 and 24 weeks). Blood samples were taken from patients before sensitization (week 0) and then at 2, 6 and about 24 weeks after DPC sensitization. Throughout the study period of 20 to 30 weeks, patients also received therapeutic DPC doses to the scalp every week. Alopecia areata with under or over 50% scalp involvement, alopecia totalis and alopecia universalis were represented in the patient cohort, which was mostly female. Libraries were combined into a pool for sequencing, and differences in TCR yield between samples came mainly from small differences in library volumes within the pool. Peripheral blood TCR repertoire changes were tracked in vivo in alopecia patients during primary and secondary sensitization to the hapten diphenylcyclopropenone (DPC).

Read against the paper, the sample's time point label means: patch test 1, 2 weeks after DPC sensitization. The meaning of the sample's treatment or condition label: therapeutic diphenylcyclopropenone sensitization with weekly scalp DPC. At every patch-test visit, the blood draw took place before the patch test was put on. Patients were considered eligible if aged 18 to 70, diagnosed with alopecia and deemed suitable for DPC therapy, and patients were excluded if pregnant. Total RNA was extracted from unfractionated whole blood that had been collected in Tempus Blood RNA tubes. The library was built by means of RACE. The data were produced on a NextSeq 500. During library preparation, unique molecular identifiers were attached to individual cDNA molecules so that TCRs could be counted in a quantitative, reproducible way. For every blood RNA sample, sequencing covered both the TCR alpha and TCR beta chains. In the original analysis: A median of approximately 100,000 TCRs per sample was observed, with a range of roughly 20,000 to 750,000. V, J and CDR3 annotation of the TCR reads was carried out using the Decombinator software suite. Every sample was subsampled to the same number of TCRs (28,000) for the PS versus PT1 abundance plots. Expanded TCRs were defined as absent before sensitization and observed at least eight times at the 2-week time point. TCRdb applied fastp at Q25 and MiXCR to the public reads, then kept only in-frame beta chains. Rows matching on CDR3 protein sequence are summarized as one entry with the most common DNA and genes. The V and J calls and clone size come from TCRdb's table, not from the authors' own analysis. For this sample there are nearly 350,000 distinct CDR3 sequences; roughly 6.9% appear just once. The top ten clonotypes cover 8.4% of the sample.

Overall study results and their limits: Repeated subsampling changed both the strength of the expansion versus patch-test correlation and the threshold at which that correlation became significant. Patch test score was positively correlated with the number of PT1 expanded TCRs, with significance at thresholds 8, 16 and 32 but not at 4. Alopecia, a presumed autoimmune disease, was present in all patients, so the immune response of the patients might differ from that of healthy individuals. The number of TCRs above 1 in 1000 frequency did not change with DPC sensitization; there was no evidence of global repertoire structure alterations. Compared with pre-sensitization or healthy control sets, expanded TCRs formed significantly more large CDR3 similarity clusters, which is consistent with antigen-driven responses.

This specimen consisted of whole blood, obtained in connection with sensitization to the hapten diphenylcyclopropenone (DPC). The sequence derives from a woman younger than 35 with alopecia areata. Some clones in this sample may be carry-over from other donors' samples.

The CDR3 corresponds to CASSPPPKDEQYF. In nucleotides, the sequence is TGTGCCAGCAGTCCCCCCCCCAAAGACGAGCAGTACTTC. This receptor chain uses TRBV28 and TRBJ2-7; no D gene is confidently identified. V and J are truncated by 5 bases and 5 bases respectively, leaving an intervening sequence of 13 bases. As encoded in the germline V gene, CDR1 is MDHEN while CDR2 is SYDVKM. The CDR3 contains 13 residues, cysteine and phenylalanine counted. Here the CDR3 DNA is all that survives: 39 bases in frame from base 1. With the rest looked up from the reference TRBV28 and TRBJ2-7 genes rather than sequenced, the full variable domain is DVKVTQSSRYLVKRTGEKVFLECVQDMDHENMFWYRQDPGLGLRLIYFSYDVKMKEKGDIPEGYSVSREKKERFSLILESASTNQTSMYLCASSPPPKDEQYFGPGTRLTVT.